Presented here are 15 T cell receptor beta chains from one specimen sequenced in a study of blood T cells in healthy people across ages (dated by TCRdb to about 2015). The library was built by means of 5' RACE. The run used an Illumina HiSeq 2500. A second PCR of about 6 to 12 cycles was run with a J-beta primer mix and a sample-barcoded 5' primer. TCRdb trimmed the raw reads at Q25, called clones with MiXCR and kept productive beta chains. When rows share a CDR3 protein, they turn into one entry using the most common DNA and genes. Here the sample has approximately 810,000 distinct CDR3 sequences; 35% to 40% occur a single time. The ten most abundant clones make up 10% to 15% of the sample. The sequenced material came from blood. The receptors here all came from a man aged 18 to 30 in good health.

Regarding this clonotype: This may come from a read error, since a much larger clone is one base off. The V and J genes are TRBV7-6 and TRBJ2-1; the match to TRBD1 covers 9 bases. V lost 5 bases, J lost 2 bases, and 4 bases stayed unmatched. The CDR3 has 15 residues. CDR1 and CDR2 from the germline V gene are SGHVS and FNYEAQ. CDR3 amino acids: CASSHGTGPYNEQFF. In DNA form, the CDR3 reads TGTGCCAGCAGCCACGGGACAGGGCCCTACAATGAGCAGTTCTTC.

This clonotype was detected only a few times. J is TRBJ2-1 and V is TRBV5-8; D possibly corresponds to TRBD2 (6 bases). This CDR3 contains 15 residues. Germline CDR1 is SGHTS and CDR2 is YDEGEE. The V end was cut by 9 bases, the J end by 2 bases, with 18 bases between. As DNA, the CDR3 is TGTGCCACCTCCTCGTGGGGGGTCCCCTACAATGAGCAGTTCTTC. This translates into CATSSWGVPYNEQFF.

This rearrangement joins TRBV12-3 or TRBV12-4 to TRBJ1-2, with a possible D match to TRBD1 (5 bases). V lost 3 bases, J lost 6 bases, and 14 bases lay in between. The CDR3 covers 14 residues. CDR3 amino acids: CASSLVATADGYTF. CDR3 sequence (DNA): TGTGCCAGCAGTTTGGTGGCGACAGCAGATGGCTACACCTTC.

Written as DNA, the CDR3 is TGTGCCAGCACCCCCCGAACAACTAATGAAAAACTGTTTTTT. Translating gives CASTPRTTNEKLFF. The chain is built from TRBV7-9 and TRBJ1-4; no reliable D call. V shed 7 bases and J shed 0 bases, with 9 bases lying between them. Germline V gives CDR1 SEHNR, CDR2 FQNEAQ (reference sequence). The CDR3 sequence is 14 residues long.

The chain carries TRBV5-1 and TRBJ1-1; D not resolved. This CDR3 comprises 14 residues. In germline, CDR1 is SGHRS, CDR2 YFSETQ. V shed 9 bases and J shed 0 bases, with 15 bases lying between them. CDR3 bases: TGCGCCAACCGCTCGGCCCCCATGAACACTGAAGCTTTCTTT. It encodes CANRSAPMNTEAFF.

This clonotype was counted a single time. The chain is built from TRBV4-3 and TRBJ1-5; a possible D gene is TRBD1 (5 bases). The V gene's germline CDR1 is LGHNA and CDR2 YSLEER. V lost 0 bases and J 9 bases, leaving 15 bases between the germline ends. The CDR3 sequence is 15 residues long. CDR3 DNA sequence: TGCGCCAGCAGCCAAGAAAGCCAGACCAGGGCGCCCCAGCATTTT. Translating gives CASSQESQTRAPQHF.

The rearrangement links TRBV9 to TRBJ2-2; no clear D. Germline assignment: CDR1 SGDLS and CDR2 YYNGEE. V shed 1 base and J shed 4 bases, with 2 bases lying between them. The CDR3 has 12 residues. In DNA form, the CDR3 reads TGTGCCAGCAGCGTAAGCACCGGGGAGCTGTTTTTT. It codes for CASSVSTGELFF.

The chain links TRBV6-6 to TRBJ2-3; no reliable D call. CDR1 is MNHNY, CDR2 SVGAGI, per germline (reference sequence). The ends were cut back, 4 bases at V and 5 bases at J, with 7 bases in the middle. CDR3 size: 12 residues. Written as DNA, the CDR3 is TGTGCCAGCAGTTGGCCGAAAGATACGCAGTATTTT. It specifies CASSWPKDTQYF.

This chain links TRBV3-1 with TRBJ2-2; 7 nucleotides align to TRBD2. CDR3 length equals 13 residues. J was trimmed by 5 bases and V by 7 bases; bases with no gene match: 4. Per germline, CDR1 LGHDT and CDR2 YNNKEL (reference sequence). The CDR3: CASNRGSTGELFF. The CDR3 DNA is TGTGCCAGCAACCGCGGGAGTACCGGGGAGCTGTTTTTT.

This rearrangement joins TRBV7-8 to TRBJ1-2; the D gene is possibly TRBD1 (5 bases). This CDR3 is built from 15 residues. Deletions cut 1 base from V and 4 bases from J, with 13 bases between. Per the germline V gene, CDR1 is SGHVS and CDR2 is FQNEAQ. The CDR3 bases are TGTGCCAGCAGCTTAGTGGGGACTGAGTCCTATGGCTACACCTTC. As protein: CASSLVGTESYGYTF. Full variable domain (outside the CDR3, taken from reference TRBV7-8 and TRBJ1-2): GAGVSQSPRYKVAKRGQDVALRCDPISGHVSLFWYQQALGQGPEFLTYFQNEAQLDKSGLPSDRFFAERPEGSVSTLKIQRTQQEDSAVYLCASSLVGTESYGYTFGSGTRLTVV.

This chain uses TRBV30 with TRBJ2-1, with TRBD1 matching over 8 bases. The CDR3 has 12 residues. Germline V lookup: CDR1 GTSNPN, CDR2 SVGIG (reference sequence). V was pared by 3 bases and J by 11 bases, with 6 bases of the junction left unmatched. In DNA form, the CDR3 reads TGTGCCTGGAGCGACGACAGGGGAAAGCAGTTCTTC. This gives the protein CAWSDDRGKQFF.

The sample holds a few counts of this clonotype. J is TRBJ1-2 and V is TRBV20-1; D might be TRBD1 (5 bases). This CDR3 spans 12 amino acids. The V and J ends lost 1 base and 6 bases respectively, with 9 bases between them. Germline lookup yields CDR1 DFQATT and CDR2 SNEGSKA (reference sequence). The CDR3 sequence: CSARVGENGYTF. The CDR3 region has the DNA TGCAGTGCTAGAGTGGGGGAGAATGGCTACACCTTC.

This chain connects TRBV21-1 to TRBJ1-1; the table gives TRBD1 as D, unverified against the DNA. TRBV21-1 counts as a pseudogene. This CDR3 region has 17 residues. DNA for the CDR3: TGTGCCAGCAGCAAAGCAAATGTTCGGGGAAGGGACACTGAAGCTTTCTTT. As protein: CASSKANVRGRDTEAFF.

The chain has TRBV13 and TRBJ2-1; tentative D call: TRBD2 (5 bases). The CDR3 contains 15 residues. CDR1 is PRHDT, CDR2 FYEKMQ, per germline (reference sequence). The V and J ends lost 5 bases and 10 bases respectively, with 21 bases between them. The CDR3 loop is CASSPRSRRAYEQFF. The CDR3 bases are TGTGCCAGCAGCCCTCGTAGCAGGCGGGCCTACGAGCAGTTCTTC.

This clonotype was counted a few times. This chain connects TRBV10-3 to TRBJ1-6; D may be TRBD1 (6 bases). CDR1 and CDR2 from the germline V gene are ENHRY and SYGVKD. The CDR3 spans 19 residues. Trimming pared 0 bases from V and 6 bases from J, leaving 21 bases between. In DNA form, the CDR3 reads TGTGCCATCAGTGAGTCGGATCCCGGGCACGCCAGGGGTAATTCACCCCTCCACTTT. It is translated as CAISESDPGHARGNSPLHF.